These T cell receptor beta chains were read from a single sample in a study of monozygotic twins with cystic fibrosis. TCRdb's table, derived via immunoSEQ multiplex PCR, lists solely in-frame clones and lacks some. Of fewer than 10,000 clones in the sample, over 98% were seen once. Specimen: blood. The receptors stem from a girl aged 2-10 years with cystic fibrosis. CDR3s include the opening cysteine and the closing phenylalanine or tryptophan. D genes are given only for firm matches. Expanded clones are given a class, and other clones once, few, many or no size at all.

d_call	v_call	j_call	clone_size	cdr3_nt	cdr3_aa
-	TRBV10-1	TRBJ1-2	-	TGCGCCAGCACTCCGGACAGTACGGCCCACTATGGCTACACCTTC	CASTPDSTAHYGYTF
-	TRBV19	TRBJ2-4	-	TGTGCCAGTAGTACAACCCCTAGGGGCTTGGGGAACATTCAGTACTTC	CASSTTPRGLGNIQYF
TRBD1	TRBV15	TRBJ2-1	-	TGTGCCACCAGCAATCGTCGGGACAGAGGTTACAACGGGCAGTTCTTC	CATSNRRDRGYNGQFF
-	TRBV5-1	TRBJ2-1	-	TGCGCCAGCAGCCAACTAGTGAATGAGCAGTTCTTC	CASSQLVNEQFF
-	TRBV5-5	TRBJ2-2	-	TGTGCCAGCAGCCCTCGGCTCGCTACAGGGCTCACCGGGGAGCTGTTTTTT	CASSPRLATGLTGELFF
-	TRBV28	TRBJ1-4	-	TGTGCCAGCAGATATCAGGGTGCAACTAATGAAAAACTGTTTTTT	CASRYQGATNEKLFF
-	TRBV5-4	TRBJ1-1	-	TGTGCCAGCAGCGCCAATCAGGGGAGCACTGAAGCTTTCTTT	CASSANQGSTEAFF
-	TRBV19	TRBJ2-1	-	TGTGCCAGTAGTATATCACTAGCCGTTGAGCAGTTCTTC	CASSISLAVEQFF
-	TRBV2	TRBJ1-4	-	TGTGCCAGCGGGGAGTATGCGACTTCAACTAATGAAAAACTGTTTTTT	CASGEYATSTNEKLFF
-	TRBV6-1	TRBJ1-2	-	TGTGCCAGCAGTGACCAGGCTCGGTTGTCGGGCTATGGCTACACCTTC	CASSDQARLSGYGYTF
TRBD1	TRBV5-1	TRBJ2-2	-	TGCGCCAGCAGCATCGGACAGGGGACGAACACCGGGGAGCTGTTTTTT	CASSIGQGTNTGELFF
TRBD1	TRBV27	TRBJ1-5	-	TGTGCCAGCAGTTTCCGACAGGGGAATCAGCCCCAGCATTTT	CASSFRQGNQPQHF
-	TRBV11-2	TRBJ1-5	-	TGTGCCAGCAGCTTAGTGCCAAATCAGCCCCAGCATTTT	CASSLVPNQPQHF
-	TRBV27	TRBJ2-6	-	TGTGCCAGCAGTCGCACCGGGACCCGAGGGGCCAACGTCCTGACTTTC	CASSRTGTRGANVLTF
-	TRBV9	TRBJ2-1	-	TGTGCCAGCGGTGGTAATGAGCAGTTCTTC	CASGGNEQFF
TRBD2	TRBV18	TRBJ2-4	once	TGTGCCAGCTCACCCGTGAGCGGGGATAGCGTCAAAAACATTCAGTACTTC	CASSPVSGDSVKNIQYF
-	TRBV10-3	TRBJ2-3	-	TGTGCCATCAGTGAGGACTCAATTACAGATACGCAGTATTTT	CAISEDSITDTQYF
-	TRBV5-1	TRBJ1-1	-	TGCGCCAGCAGCGTACAGCGAGGCTCCGATGAAGCTTTCTTT	CASSVQRGSDEAFF
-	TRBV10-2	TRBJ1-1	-	TGCGCCAGCAGTGAGTCGACGCGGCAGGAAGCTTTCTTT	CASSESTRQEAFF
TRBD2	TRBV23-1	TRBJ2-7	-	TGCGCCAGCAGTCAAAGGACTAGCGGGAGTAAAAAGCAGTACTTC	CASSQRTSGSKKQYF
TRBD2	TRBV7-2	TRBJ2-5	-	TGTGCCAGCAGTGAGGGGAGGGTTCCCCAGTACTTC	CASSEGRVPQYF
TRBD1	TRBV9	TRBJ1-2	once	TGTGCCAGCAGCGGGACAGGGGATGGCTACACCTTC	CASSGTGDGYTF
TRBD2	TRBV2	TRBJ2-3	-	TGTGCCAGCAGTGATTTGGTAGCGGGAGGAGATACGCAGTATTTT	CASSDLVAGGDTQYF
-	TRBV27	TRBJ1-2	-	TGTGCCAGCAGTTTAGGGTACGGACGAGCCTCTAACTATGGCTACACCTTC	CASSLGYGRASNYGYTF
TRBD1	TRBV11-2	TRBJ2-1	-	TGTGCCAGCAGCTCCACTACCGGCGGTCAGGGGGACAATGAGCAGTTCTTC	CASSSTTGGQGDNEQFF
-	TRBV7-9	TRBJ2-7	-	TGTGCCAGCAGCTTAAAGGAAACTAGCTGGTACGAGCAGTACTTC	CASSLKETSWYEQYF